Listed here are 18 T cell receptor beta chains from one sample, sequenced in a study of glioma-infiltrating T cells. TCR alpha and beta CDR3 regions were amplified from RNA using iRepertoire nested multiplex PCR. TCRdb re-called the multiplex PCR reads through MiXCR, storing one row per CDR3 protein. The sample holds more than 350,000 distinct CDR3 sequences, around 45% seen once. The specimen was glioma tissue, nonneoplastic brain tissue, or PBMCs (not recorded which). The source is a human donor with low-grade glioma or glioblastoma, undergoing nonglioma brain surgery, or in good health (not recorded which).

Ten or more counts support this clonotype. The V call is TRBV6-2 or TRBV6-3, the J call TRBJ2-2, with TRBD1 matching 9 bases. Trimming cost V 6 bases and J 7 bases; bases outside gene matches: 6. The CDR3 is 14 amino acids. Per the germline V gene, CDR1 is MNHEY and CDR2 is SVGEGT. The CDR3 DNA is TGTGCCAGCAGGTACACAGGGGGCAACGGGGAGCTGTTTTTT. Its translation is CASRYTGGNGELFF.

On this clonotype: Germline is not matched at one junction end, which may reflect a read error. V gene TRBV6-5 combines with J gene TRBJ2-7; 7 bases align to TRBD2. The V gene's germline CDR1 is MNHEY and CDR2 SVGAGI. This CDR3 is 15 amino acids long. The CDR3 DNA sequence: TGTGCCAGCAGTTACTCGAGCGGGATGATCTACAAGCAGTACTTC. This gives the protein CASSYSSGMIYKQYF.

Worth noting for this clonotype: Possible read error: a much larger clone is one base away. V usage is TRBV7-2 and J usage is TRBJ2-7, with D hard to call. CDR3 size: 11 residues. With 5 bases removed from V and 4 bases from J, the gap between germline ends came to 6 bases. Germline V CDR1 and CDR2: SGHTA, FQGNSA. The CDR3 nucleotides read TGTGCCAGCAGCCACCAGTACGAGCAGTACTTC. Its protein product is CASSHQYEQYF.

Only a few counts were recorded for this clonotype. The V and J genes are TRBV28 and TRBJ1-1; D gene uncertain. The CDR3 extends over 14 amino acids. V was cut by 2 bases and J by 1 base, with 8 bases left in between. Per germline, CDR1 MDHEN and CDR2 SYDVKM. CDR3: CASSLRYGNTEAFF. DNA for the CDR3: TGTGCCAGCAGTTTACGATATGGGAACACTGAAGCTTTCTTT.

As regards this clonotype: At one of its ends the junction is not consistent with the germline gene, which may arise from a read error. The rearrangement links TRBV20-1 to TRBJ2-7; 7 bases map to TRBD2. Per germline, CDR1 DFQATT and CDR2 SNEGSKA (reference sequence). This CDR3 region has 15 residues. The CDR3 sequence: CSARGGRERSYDQYF. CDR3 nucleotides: TGCAGTGCCAGAGGCGGGCGGGAGCGGTCCTACGATCAGTACTTC.

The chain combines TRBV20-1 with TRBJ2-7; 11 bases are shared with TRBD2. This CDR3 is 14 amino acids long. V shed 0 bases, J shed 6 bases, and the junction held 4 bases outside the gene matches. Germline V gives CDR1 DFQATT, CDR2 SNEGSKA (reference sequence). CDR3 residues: CSARDGLAGGEQYF. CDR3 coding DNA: TGCAGTGCTAGAGATGGGCTAGCGGGAGGCGAGCAGTACTTC.

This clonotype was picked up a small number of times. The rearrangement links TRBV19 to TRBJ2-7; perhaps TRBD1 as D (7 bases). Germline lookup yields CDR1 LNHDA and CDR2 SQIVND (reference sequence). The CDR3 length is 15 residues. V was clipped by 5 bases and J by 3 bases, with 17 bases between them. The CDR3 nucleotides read TGTGCCAGTAGTCGACAGGGAGGCGCCGGCTACGAGCAGTACTTC. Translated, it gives CASSRQGGAGYEQYF.

The CDR3 sequence is CASTSTKGQFWGGYTF. The CDR3 DNA follows: TGTGCCAGCACGTCGACTAAAGGACAGTTCTGGGGTGGCTACACCTTC. The rearrangement joins TRBV5-4 to TRBJ1-2, with a weak D call TRBD1 (6 bases). V was clipped by 6 bases and J by 7 bases, with 25 bases between them. CDR3 size: 16 residues. The V gene's germline CDR1 is SGHNT and CDR2 YYREEE (reference sequence).

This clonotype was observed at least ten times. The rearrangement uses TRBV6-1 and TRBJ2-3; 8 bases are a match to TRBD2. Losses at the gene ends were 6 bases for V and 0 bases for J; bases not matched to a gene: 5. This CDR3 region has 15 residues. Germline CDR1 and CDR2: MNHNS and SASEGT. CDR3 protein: CASRPRLASTDTQYF. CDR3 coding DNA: TGTGCCAGCAGGCCCCGACTAGCGAGCACAGATACGCAGTATTTT.

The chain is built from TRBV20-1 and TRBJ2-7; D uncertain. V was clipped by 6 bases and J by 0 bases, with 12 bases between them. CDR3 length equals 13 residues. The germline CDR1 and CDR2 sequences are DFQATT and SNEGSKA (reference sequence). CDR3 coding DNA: TGCAGTGCCCTACGGCAGTCCTCCTACGAGCAGTACTTC. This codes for CSALRQSSYEQYF.

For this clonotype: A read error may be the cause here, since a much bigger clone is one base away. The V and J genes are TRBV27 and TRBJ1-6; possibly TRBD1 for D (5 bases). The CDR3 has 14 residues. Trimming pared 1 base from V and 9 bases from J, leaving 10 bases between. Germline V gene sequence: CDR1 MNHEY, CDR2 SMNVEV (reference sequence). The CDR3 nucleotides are TGTGCCAGCAGTTTATTCGCGGGGCGTTCACCCCTCCACTTT. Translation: CASSLFAGRSPLHF.

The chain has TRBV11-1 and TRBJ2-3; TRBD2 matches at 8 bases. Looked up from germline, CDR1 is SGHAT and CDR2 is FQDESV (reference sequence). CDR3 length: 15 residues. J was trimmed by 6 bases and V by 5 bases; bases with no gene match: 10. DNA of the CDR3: TGTGCCAGCAGCCCCAGGACTAGCCGCGACGATACGCAGTATTTT. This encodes CASSPRTSRDDTQYF.

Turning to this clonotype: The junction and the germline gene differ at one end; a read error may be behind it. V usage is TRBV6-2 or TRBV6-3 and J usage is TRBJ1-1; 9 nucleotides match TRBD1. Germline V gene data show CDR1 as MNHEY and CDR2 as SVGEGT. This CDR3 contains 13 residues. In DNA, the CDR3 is TGTGCCAGCGGTAATACAGGGGGCTCTCAAGCTTCCTTT. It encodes CASGNTGGSQASF.

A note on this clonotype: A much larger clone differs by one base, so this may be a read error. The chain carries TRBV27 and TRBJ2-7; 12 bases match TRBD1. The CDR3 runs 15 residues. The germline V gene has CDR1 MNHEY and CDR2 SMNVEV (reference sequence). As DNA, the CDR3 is TGTGCCAGCAGTTTAGGGACAGGGGGCTTCAACGAGCCGTACTTC. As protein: CASSLGTGGFNEPYF.

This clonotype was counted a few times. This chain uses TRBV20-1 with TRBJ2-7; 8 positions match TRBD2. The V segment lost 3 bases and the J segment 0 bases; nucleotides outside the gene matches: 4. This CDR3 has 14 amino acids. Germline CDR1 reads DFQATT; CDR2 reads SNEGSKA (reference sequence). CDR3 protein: CSARRLARSYEQYF. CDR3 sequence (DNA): TGCAGTGCTAGGAGACTAGCGCGCTCCTACGAGCAGTACTTC.

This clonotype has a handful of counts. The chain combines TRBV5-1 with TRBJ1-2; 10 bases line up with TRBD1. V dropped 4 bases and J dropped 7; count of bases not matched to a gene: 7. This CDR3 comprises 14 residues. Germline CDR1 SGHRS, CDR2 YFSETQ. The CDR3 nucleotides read TGCGCCAGCAGCCCGGGACAGGGGTTGAGTGGCTACACCTTC. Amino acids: CASSPGQGLSGYTF.

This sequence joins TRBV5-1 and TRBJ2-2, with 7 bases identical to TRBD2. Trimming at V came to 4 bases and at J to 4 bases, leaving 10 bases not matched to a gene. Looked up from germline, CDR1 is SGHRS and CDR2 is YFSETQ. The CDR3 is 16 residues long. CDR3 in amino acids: CASSALTGLTTGELFF. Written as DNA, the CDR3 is TGCGCCAGCAGCGCACTAACGGGACTAACCACCGGGGAGCTGTTTTTT.

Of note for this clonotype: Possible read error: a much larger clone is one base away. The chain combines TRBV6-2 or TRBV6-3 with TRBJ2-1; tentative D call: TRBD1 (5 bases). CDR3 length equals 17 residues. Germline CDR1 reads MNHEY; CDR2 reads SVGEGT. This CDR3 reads CASKLGVLASSYSEQFF. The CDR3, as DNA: TGTGCCAGCAAATTAGGGGTTCTTGCGAGCTCCTACAGTGAGCAGTTCTTC.